Listed below are T cell receptor beta chains from one sample, sequenced in a study of blood T cell repertoires in COVID-19. Method: immunoSEQ multiplex PCR; TCRdb's copy keeps in-frame clones and lacks some. The table shows approximately 210,000 clones, with roughly 89% occurring only once. The sample consisted of peripheral blood. These receptors were collected from a man aged 25-45 years who had recovered from COVID-19. CDR3s include the opening cysteine and the closing phenylalanine or tryptophan. The order of the fields is J gene, clone size, V gene, D gene, CDR3 protein, CDR3 DNA. The D gene is left open where the match is weak. Some rows mark clone size as missing; the rest say once, few, many or name a class of expanded clone.

TRBJ1-5 | - | TRBV6-5 | TRBD1 | CASGRLGQGTQPQHF | TGTGCCAGCGGGAGGTTGGGACAGGGGACCCAGCCCCAGCATTTT
TRBJ2-7 | - | TRBV10-2 | TRBD2 | CASGIQGGSYEQYF | TGCGCCAGCGGTATCCAGGGAGGGTCCTACGAGCAGTACTTC
TRBJ1-4 | - | TRBV5-6 | - | CASSLGGFHNYNEKLFF | TGTGCCAGCAGCCTTGGGGGGTTCCATAACTATAATGAAAAACTGTTTTTT
TRBJ1-3 | - | TRBV2 | - | CASRNGISGNTIYF | TGTGCCAGCAGGAACGGGATCTCTGGAAACACCATATATTTT
TRBJ2-7 | - | TRBV5-5 | - | CASSFGDAAYEQYF | TGTGCCAGCAGCTTCGGAGACGCGGCCTACGAGCAGTACTTC
TRBJ1-6 | - | TRBV6-4 | TRBD1 | CASSPDRNNSPLHF | TGTGCCAGCAGTCCGGACAGGAATAATTCACCCCTCCACTTT
TRBJ1-6 | - | TRBV5-1 | - | CASSQTQGGDTSPLHF | TGCGCCAGCAGCCAAACCCAGGGAGGGGATACTTCACCCCTCCACTTT
TRBJ1-6 | few | TRBV6-5 | TRBD1 | CASSQGQGRRSPLHF | TGTGCCAGCAGCCAGGGACAGGGCAGGAGGTCACCCCTCCACTTT
TRBJ2-7 | once | TRBV7-9 | - | CASSGRRDTGLEQYF | TGTGCCAGCAGCGGTAGACGGGACACCGGGTTGGAGCAGTACTTC
TRBJ2-3 | once | TRBV3-1/TRBV3-2 | - | CASSYSTDTQYF | TGTGCCAGCAGCTATTCCACAGATACGCAGTATTTT
TRBJ2-2 | - | TRBV5-4 | - | CASSKLGELFF | TGTGCCAGCAGTAAACTAGGGGAGCTGTTTTTT
TRBJ2-3 | - | TRBV24-1 | TRBD1 | CATSDTDRGPHTDTQYF | TGTGCCACCAGTGATACCGACAGGGGGCCCCACACAGATACGCAGTATTTT
TRBJ2-3 | - | TRBV4-1 | - | CASSQAGGRIDTQYF | TGCGCCAGCAGCCAAGCGGGGGGCCGAATAGATACGCAGTATTTT
TRBJ2-3 | - | TRBV5-8 | - | CASSLAASQIRADTQYF | TGTGCCAGCAGCTTGGCCGCAAGCCAGATCCGGGCAGATACGCAGTATTTT
TRBJ2-7 | - | TRBV7-2 | - | CASSLGGTNYEQYF | TGTGCCAGCAGCTTGGGAGGGACAAACTACGAGCAGTACTTC
TRBJ1-1 | - | TRBV10-3 | - | CATVPGQARATEAFF | TGTGCCACTGTCCCGGGCCAGGCCAGGGCCACTGAAGCTTTCTTT
TRBJ1-5 | once | TRBV19 | - | CASKRGFNQPQHF | TGTGCCAGTAAAAGGGGATTTAATCAGCCCCAGCATTTT
TRBJ1-2 | - | TRBV2 | - | CASRGQEYGYTF | TGTGCCAGCCGGGGACAAGAATATGGCTACACCTTC
TRBJ2-7 | - | TRBV4-3 | - | CASSQQQGHEQYF | TGCGCCAGCAGCCAACAACAGGGACACGAGCAGTACTTC
TRBJ1-6 | - | TRBV6-1 | - | CASSERDPPYSPLHF | TGTGCCAGCAGTGAACGGGATCCCCCCTATTCACCCCTCCACTTT
TRBJ2-7 | once | TRBV6-5 | - | CASGPPGWVEQYF | TGTGCCAGCGGTCCGCCAGGGTGGGTCGAGCAGTACTTC
TRBJ2-7 | - | TRBV18 | TRBD2 | CASSPGLAGAYEQYF | TGTGCCAGCTCACCGGGACTAGCGGGGGCCTACGAGCAGTACTTC
TRBJ2-7 | - | TRBV6-1 | TRBD1 | CASSEFGTAVSYEQYF | TGTGCCAGCAGTGAATTTGGGACAGCAGTCTCCTACGAGCAGTACTTC
TRBJ1-1 | - | TRBV13 | TRBD1 | CASSLGTGVTEAFF | TGTGCCAGCAGCTTAGGGACAGGGGTTACTGAAGCTTTCTTT
TRBJ1-5 | - | TRBV27 | - | CASSKQGWGQPQHF | TGTGCCAGCAGTAAGCAGGGCTGGGGCCAGCCCCAGCATTTT
TRBJ1-1 | - | TRBV6-5 | - | CASSYGGVRAEAFF | TGTGCCAGCAGTTACGGGGGGGTGAGGGCTGAAGCTTTCTTT
TRBJ1-5 | - | TRBV5-4 | - | CASSLERQPQHF | TGTGCCAGCAGCTTGGAGCGTCAGCCCCAGCATTTT
TRBJ1-5 | - | TRBV24-1 | - | CATGPGREGNQPQHF | TGTGCCACCGGACCGGGCCGGGAGGGTAATCAGCCCCAGCATTTT
TRBJ2-5 | - | TRBV6-6 | - | CASSVTRTETQYF | TGTGCCAGCAGTGTTACTAGAACTGAGACCCAGTACTTC
TRBJ1-1 | - | TRBV4-3 | - | CASSQDRGRVQPLFSW | TGCGCCAGCAGCCAAGATCGGGGTCGGGTACAGCCTTTATTCTCGTGG
TRBJ2-3 | - | TRBV6-5 | TRBD2 | CASTETSGVQYF | TGTGCCAGCACCGAGACTAGCGGGGTGCAGTATTTT
TRBJ2-2 | - | TRBV11-2 | - | CASRFTGRNTGELFF | TGTGCCAGCAGATTCACAGGCCGGAACACCGGGGAGCTGTTTTTT
TRBJ2-5 | - | TRBV6-5 | - | CASVVAQGPKETQYF | TGTGCCAGCGTTGTGGCACAGGGCCCTAAAGAGACCCAGTACTTC
TRBJ1-1 | - | TRBV6-5 | TRBD1 | CASSYVRGQGVAAFF | TGTGCCAGCAGTTACGTTCGGGGACAGGGGGTTGCGGCTTTCTTT
TRBJ2-2 | - | TRBV7-6 | TRBD2 | CASSAGPSLAGGDTGELFF | TGTGCCAGCAGCGCAGGTCCCTCTCTAGCGGGGGGGGACACCGGGGAGCTGTTTTTT
TRBJ1-5 | - | TRBV6-5 | - | CASSYSQGSGQPQHF | TGTGCCAGCAGTTACTCGCAGGGGTCAGGGCAGCCCCAGCATTTT
TRBJ1-1 | - | TRBV2 | - | CASSERNGGDTEAFF | TGTGCCAGCAGTGAAAGGAATGGCGGTGACACTGAAGCTTTCTTT
TRBJ2-7 | - | TRBV10-1 | - | CASSELGSPTYEQYF | TGCGCCAGCAGTGAGCTAGGCAGCCCGACCTACGAGCAGTACTTC
TRBJ2-5 | - | TRBV19 | - | CASSNGKQETQYF | TGTGCCAGTAGTAACGGGAAACAAGAGACCCAGTACTTC
TRBJ1-2 | - | TRBV23-1 | - | CASSQPPPQGANYGYTF | TGCGCCAGCAGTCAACCCCCCCCGCAGGGCGCTAACTATGGCTACACCTTC
TRBJ2-2 | - | TRBV9 | - | CASSVRRGNTGELFF | TGTGCCAGCAGCGTAAGAAGAGGGAACACCGGGGAGCTGTTTTTT
TRBJ2-3 | - | TRBV6-5 | - | CASSSTPRTAQTTQYF | TGTGCCAGCAGTTCTACCCCAAGGACAGCTCAGACTACGCAGTATTTT
TRBJ1-6 | - | TRBV3-1/TRBV3-2 | - | CASSQRPLSASPLHF | TGTGCCAGCAGCCAGCGCCCCTTGAGTGCTTCACCCCTCCACTTT
TRBJ2-7 | - | TRBV5-1 | TRBD2 | CASSLVAGGDEQYF | TGCGCCAGCAGCTTGGTGGCGGGGGGGGACGAGCAGTACTTC